This T cell receptor beta chain was obtained from a study of technical replicates of blood from a few donors. The CDR3 spans 15 residues. The V gene lost 6 bases and the J gene lost 8 bases, with 17 bases spanning the gap. Germline values: CDR1 MNHEY, CDR2 SVGAGI. Profiled with immunoSEQ multiplex PCR; TCRdb holds only in-frame clones, not every one. This table holds under 35,000 clones, more than 90% found once. The sequenced material came from PBMCs. This TCR was sampled from a human donor in good health. Some clones in this sample may be carry-over from other donors' samples. The V gene is TRBV6-5, the J gene TRBJ1-6, with D perhaps TRBD1 (6 bases). The CDR3 loop reads CASSPDRITDSPLHF. The DNA of the CDR3 is TGTGCCAGCAGCCCGGACAGAATCACCGATTCACCCCTCCACTTT.